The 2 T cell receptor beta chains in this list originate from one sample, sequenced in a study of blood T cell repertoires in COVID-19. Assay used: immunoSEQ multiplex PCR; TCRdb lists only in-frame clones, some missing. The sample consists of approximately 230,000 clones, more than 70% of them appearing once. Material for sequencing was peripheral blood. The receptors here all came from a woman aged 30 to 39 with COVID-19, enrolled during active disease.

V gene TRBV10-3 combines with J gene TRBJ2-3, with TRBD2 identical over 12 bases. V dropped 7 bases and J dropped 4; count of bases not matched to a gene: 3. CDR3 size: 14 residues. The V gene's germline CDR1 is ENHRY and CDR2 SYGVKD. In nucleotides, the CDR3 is TGTGCCATCAATAGACTAGCGGGAGCAGATACGCAGTATTTT. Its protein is CAINRLAGADTQYF.

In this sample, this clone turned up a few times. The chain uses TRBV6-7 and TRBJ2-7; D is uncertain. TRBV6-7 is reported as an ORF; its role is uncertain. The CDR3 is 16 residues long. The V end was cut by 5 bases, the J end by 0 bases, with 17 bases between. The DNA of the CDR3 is TGTGCCAGCAGTGAGGATCGGCATCCTAGCTCCTACGAGCAGTACGTC. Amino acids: CASSEDRHPSSYEQYV.